This record covers a single T cell receptor beta chain. A read error is possible here, since a much larger clone lies one base away. TCRdb ran MiXCR on the reads and lists one entry per CDR3 protein. This sample has under 250,000 distinct CDR3 sequences, with about 5.9% found just once. The data were obtained in a study of T cell repertoires in cytomegalovirus infection. Material: PBMCs. The source of this sequence is a human donor in good health (CMV status not recorded). Some clones in this sample may be carry-over from other donors' samples.

CDR3 bases: TGTGCCAGCAGAGCAACAATCAATGAGCAGTTATTC. This translates into CASRATINEQLF. The rearrangement joins TRBV6-2 or TRBV6-3 to TRBJ2-1; D is ambiguous. Per the germline V gene, CDR1 is MNHEY and CDR2 is SVGEGT. This CDR3 region has 12 residues.